This TCR beta chain was obtained from a study of T cells in Graves' hyperthyroidism and ophthalmopathy. The V and J ends lost 2 bases and 11 bases respectively, with 8 bases between them. The CDR3 totals 11 residues. Germline V gene data show CDR1 as KGHDR and CDR2 as SFDVKD. This clonotype has a handful of counts. Using RNA transcripts as the source, TCR beta CDR3 regions were amplified. Using the HTBI primer set, a first-round RT-PCR was run on the TCR CDR3. One entry per CDR3 protein, called by TCRdb with MiXCR from the multiplex PCR reads. The sample lists hundreds of thousands of distinct CDR3 sequences, roughly a third occurring once.

The sample consisted of blood. This chain links TRBV24-1 with TRBJ2-5; D possibly corresponds to TRBD1 (5 bases). This TCR came from a woman in her thirties or forties with Graves' hyperthyroidism. The CDR3 loop is CATSDSRAQYF. The CDR3 DNA follows: TGTGCCACCAGTGATTCCAGGGCGCAGTACTTC.